Listed below are T cell receptor beta chains from one sample, sequenced in a study of glioma-infiltrating T cells after dendritic cell vaccination. Some clones are missing from TCRdb's copy, which holds only in-frame ones; the method was immunoSEQ multiplex PCR. This sample has approximately 92,000 clones; more than 70% occur once, and the top ten carry roughly 5.9%. The sample here was blood, taken after dendritic cell vaccination. These receptors were collected from a human donor with glioblastoma. CDR3s include the opening cysteine and the closing phenylalanine or tryptophan. A D gene is named only where the DNA matches it firmly. Clone size, where shown, is once, few, many, or a class for clones that have expanded.

d_call j_call v_call clone_size cdr3_nt cdr3_aa
. TRBJ2-1 TRBV7-9 few TGTGCCAGCAGCGGGGGCCAGGGATCCTACAATGAGCAGTTCTTC CASSGGQGSYNEQFF
TRBD1 TRBJ1-2 TRBV9 . TGTGCCAGCAGCCCCCAAGGGGGCGATGGCTACACCTTC CASSPQGGDGYTF
. TRBJ1-2 TRBV10-3 few TGTGCCATCAGTCCCCACTGGAGTGGGGGCACGGAGGGCTACACCTTC CAISPHWSGGTEGYTF
. TRBJ1-3 TRBV27 once TGTGCCAGCAGTCGCGGATGGAGCTCTGGAAACACCATATATTTT CASSRGWSSGNTIYF
TRBD1 TRBJ1-1 TRBV30 . TGTGCCCGCTCGACAGGGCAGAACACTGAAGCTTTCTTT CARSTGQNTEAFF
TRBD2 TRBJ2-5 TRBV19 . TGTGCCAGTAGTCCTGGGACTAGCGGGTTCGAGACCCAGTACTTC CASSPGTSGFETQYF
TRBD2 TRBJ2-2 TRBV5-6 . TGTGCCAGCAGCTTGGAAGGACTAGCTCTGGGCACCGGGGAGCTGTTTTTT CASSLEGLALGTGELFF
. TRBJ2-2 TRBV18 . TGTGCCAGCTCACCGACAGGCACCCACACCGGGGAGCTGTTTTTT CASSPTGTHTGELFF
TRBD2 TRBJ2-2 TRBV6-1 . TGTGCCAGCAGTCCCCGGCGGCTAGCGGTCGGGGAGCTGTTTTTT CASSPRRLAVGELFF
. TRBJ2-1 TRBV30 . TGTGCCTGGAGTGTCCCACTCCTCTCCGGTGAGCAGTTCTTC CAWSVPLLSGEQFF
TRBD2 TRBJ2-5 TRBV30 few TGTGCCTGGCAGGGACTAGCGGAGACCCAGTACTTC CAWQGLAETQYF
. TRBJ1-2 TRBV29-1 . TGCAGCGTTTTAAGGCAAGAGGGTGGCTACACCTTC CSVLRQEGGYTF
. TRBJ1-5 TRBV2 once TGTGCCAGCAGTGAAGGGGGAGTTATCAATCAGCCCCAGCATTTT CASSEGGVINQPQHF
. TRBJ2-1 TRBV6-1 . TGTGCCAGCTGGATAGGGAGCTCCTACAATGAGCAGTTCTTC CASWIGSSYNEQFF
. TRBJ2-7 TRBV27 . TGTGCCAGCAGGCCGTCTATAGCGGTCCCCTACGAGCAGTACTTC CASRPSIAVPYEQYF